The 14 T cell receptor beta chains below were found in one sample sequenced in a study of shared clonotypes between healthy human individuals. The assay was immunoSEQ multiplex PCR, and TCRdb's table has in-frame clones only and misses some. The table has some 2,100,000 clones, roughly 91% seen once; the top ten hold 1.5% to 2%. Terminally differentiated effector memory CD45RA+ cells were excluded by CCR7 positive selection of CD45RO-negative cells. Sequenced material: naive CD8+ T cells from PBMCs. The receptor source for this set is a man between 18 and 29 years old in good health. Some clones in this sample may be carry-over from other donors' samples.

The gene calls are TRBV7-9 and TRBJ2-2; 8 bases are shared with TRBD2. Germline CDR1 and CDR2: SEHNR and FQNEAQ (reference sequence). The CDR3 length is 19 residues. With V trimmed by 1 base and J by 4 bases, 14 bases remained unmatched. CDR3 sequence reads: CASSLVGNIAGLLTGELFF. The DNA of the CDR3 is TGTGCCAGCAGCTTAGTTGGTAATATAGCGGGACTTCTCACCGGGGAGCTGTTTTTT. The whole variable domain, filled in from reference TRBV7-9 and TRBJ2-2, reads DTGVSQNPRHKITKRGQNVTFRCDPISEHNRLYWYRQTLGQGPEFLTYFQNEAQLEKSRLLSDRFSAERPKGSFSTLEIQRTEQGDSAMYLCASSLVGNIAGLLTGELFFGEGSRLTVL.

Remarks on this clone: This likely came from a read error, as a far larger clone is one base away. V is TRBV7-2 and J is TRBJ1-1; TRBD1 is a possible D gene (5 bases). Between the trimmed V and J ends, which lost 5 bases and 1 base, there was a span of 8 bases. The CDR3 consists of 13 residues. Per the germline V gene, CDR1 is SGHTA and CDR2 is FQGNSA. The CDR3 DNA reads TGTGCCAGCAGCCAGGGACCGAACACTGAAGCTTTCTTT. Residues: CASSQGPNTEAFF.

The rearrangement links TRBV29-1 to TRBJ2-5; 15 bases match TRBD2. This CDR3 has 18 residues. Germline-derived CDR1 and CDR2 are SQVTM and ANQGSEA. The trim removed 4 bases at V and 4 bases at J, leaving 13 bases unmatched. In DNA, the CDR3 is TGCAGCGTTGTCCGGTTTTGGACTAGCGGGGGGGTGACAGAGACCCAGTACTTC. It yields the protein CSVVRFWTSGGVTETQYF.

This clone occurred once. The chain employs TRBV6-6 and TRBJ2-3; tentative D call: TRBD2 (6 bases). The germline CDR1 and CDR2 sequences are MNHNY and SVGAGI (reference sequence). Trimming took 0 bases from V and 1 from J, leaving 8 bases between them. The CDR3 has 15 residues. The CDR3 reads CASSYSPSGTDTQYF. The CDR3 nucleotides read TGTGCCAGCAGTTACTCCCCTAGCGGCACAGATACGCAGTATTTT.

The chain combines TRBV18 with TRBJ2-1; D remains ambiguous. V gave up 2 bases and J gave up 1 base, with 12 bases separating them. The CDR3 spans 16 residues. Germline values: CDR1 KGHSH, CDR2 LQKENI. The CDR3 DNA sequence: TGTGCCAGCTCACCAAGACCGTACGATTCCTACAATGAGCAGTTCTTC. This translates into CASSPRPYDSYNEQFF.

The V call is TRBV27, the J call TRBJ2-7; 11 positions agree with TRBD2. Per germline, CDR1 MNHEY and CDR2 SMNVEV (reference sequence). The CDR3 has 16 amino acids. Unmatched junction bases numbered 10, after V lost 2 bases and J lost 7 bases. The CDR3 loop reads CASSLTLAGVGWEQYF. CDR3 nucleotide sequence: TGTGCCAGCAGTTTAACACTAGCGGGAGTAGGTTGGGAGCAGTACTTC.

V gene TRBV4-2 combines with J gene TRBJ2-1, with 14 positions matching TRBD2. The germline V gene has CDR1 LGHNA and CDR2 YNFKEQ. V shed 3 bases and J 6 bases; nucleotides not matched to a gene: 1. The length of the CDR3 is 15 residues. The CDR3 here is CASSQGLAGANEQFF. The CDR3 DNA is TGTGCCAGCAGCCAGGGACTAGCGGGAGCCAATGAGCAGTTCTTC.

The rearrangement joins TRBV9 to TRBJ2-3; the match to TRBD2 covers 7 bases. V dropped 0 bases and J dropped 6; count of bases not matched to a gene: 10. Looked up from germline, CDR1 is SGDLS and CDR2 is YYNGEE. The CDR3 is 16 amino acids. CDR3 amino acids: CASSVAGRALSDTQYF. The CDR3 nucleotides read TGTGCCAGCAGCGTAGCGGGGAGGGCCTTGTCGGATACGCAGTATTTT.

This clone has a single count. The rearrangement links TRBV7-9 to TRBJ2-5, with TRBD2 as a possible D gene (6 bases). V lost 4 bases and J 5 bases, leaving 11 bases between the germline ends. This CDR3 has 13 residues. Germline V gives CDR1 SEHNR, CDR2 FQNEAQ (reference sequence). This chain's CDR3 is CASSSGDLETQYF. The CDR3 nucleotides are TGTGCCAGCAGCTCTGGGGACTTGGAGACCCAGTACTTC. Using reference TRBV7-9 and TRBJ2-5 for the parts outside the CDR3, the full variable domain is DTGVSQNPRHKITKRGQNVTFRCDPISEHNRLYWYRQTLGQGPEFLTYFQNEAQLEKSRLLSDRFSAERPKGSFSTLEIQRTEQGDSAMYLCASSSGDLETQYFGPGTRLLVL.

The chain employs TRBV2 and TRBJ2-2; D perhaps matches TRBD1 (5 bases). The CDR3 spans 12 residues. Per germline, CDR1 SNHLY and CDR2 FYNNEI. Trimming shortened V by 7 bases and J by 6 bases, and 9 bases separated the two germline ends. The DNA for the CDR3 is TGTGCCAGCAACAAGGGGTCCGGGGAGCTGTTTTTT. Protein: CASNKGSGELFF. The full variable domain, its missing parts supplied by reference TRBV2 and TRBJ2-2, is EPEVTQTPSHQVTQMGQEVILRCVPISNHLYFYWYRQILGQKVEFLVSFYNNEISEKSEIFDDQFSVERPDGSNFTLKIRSTKLEDSAMYFCASNKGSGELFFGEGSRLTVL.

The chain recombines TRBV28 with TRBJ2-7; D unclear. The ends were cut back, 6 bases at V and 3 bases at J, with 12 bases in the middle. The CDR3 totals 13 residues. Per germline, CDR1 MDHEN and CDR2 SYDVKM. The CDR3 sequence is CASRREPYYEQYF. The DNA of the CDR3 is TGTGCCAGCAGGAGAGAGCCCTACTACGAGCAGTACTTC. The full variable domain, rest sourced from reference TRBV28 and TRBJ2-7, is DVKVTQSSRYLVKRTGEKVFLECVQDMDHENMFWYRQDPGLGLRLIYFSYDVKMKEKGDIPEGYSVSREKKERFSLILESASTNQTSMYLCASRREPYYEQYFGPGTRLTVT.

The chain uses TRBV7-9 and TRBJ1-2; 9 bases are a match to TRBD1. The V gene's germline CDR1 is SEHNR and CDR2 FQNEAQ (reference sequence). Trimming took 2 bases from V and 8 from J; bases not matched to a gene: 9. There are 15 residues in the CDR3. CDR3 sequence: CASSLFTQGAGGYTF. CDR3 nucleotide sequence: TGTGCCAGCAGCTTATTCACACAGGGGGCGGGCGGCTACACCTTC.

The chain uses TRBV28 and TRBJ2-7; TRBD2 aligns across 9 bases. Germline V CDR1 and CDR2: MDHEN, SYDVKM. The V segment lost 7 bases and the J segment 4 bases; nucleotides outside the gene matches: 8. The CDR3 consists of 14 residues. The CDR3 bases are TGTGCCAGCATGGGCGGACTAGCGAGATACGAGCAGTACTTC. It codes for CASMGGLARYEQYF.

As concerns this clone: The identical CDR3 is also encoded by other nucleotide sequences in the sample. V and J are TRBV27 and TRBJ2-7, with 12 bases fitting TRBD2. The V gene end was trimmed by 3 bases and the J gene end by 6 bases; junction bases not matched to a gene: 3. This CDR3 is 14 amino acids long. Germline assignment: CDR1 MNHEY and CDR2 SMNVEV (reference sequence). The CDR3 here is CASSLLAGGPEQYF. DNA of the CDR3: TGTGCCAGCAGTTTGCTAGCGGGAGGGCCCGAGCAGTACTTC.